This T cell receptor (beta chain) comes out of a study of cytomegalovirus exposure and HLA in healthy donors. The study ran its PCR with 60 Vbeta and 13 Jbeta primers. TCRdb's copy holds only in-frame clones and misses some; the assay was immunoSEQ multiplex PCR. The data contain approximately 44,000 clones, 81% of them singletons. As to this clone: Antigen unknown.

Findings and caveats of the study: According to the study, roughly 160 TCR beta chains were cytomegalovirus-associated. Near-uniform donor sequencing depth was presumed by presence/absence analyses.

This clonotype originated in a man between 50 and 59 years old in good health and CMV-seronegative. Sample: PBMCs.

The CDR3 region is CASSHPPDSVRDNTQYF. CDR3 coding DNA: TGTGCCAGCAGCCACCCACCGGACTCGGTCCGCGATAATACGCAGTATTTT. The rearrangement uses TRBV7-6 and TRBJ2-3; perhaps TRBD2 as D (5 bases). This CDR3 is 17 amino acids long. Germline loops: CDR1 SGHVS, CDR2 FNYEAQ. V dropped 5 bases and J dropped 7 bases, with 25 bases sitting between them.